The entry below gives a single T cell receptor (beta chain) sequence along with its context. Its antigen remains unknown. Looked up from germline, CDR1 is LNHDA and CDR2 is SQIVND (reference sequence). This CDR3 has 15 amino acids. Trimming took off 9 bases at V and 5 bases at J, with 19 bases between the two ends. A Clinical Activity Score of at least 3, a NOSPECS grade of at least 4 and a duration under 3 months were recorded in the ophthalmopathy patients. This sample is drawn from a study of T cells in Graves' hyperthyroidism and ophthalmopathy. Regarding the study as a whole: By a 13 V-J model, ophthalmopathy was set apart from stable hyperthyroidism. Ophthalmopathy prediction by the model preceded onset by a median about 6.8 months.

Authors of the study amplified TCR beta CDR3 regions from RNA transcripts. HTBI primers drove first-round RT-PCR of the TCR CDR3. TCRdb passed the multiplex PCR reads through MiXCR, listing each CDR3 protein once. The table lists fewer than 450,000 distinct CDR3 sequences, about 14% of them singletons. Specimen: blood. The V call is TRBV19, the J call TRBJ2-2, with D maybe TRBD1 (6 bases). This TCR came from a man between 45 and 60 years old with Graves' ophthalmopathy. The CDR3 nucleotides read TGTGCCAGCAACCCCCGAACAGGGAGAACCGGGGAGCTGTTTTTT. The encoded protein is CASNPRTGRTGELFF.